A single sample gave rise to the 30 T cell receptor beta chains below, sequenced in a study of shared clonotypes between healthy human individuals. Selected positively for CCR7 and CD45RO-negative, naive CD8 cells excluded terminally differentiated effector memory CD45RA+ cells. Sequencing used immunoSEQ multiplex PCR; TCRdb keeps in-frame clones, though not all of them. This table has over 2,000,000 clones, 80% to 95% appearing once. Specimen: naive CD8+ T cells from PBMCs. These receptors were collected from a young man in good health. Some clones in this sample may be carry-over from other donors' samples.

The sample holds a few counts of this clone. J is TRBJ1-5 and V is TRBV30; D unclear. V dropped 0 bases and J dropped 7 bases, with 19 bases sitting between them. CDR3 length equals 16 residues. Germline V CDR1 and CDR2: GTSNPN, SVGIG (reference sequence). The CDR3 DNA reads as TGTGCCTGGAGTGTACAAGTCGGTGGGCGGGCCCAGCCCCAGCATTTT. Protein sequence: CAWSVQVGGRAQPQHF.

This clone was seen a handful of times. V gene TRBV7-3 combines with J gene TRBJ1-1; D unclear. The V end was cut by 4 bases, the J end by 4 bases, with 7 bases between. CDR3 size: 12 residues. Per the germline V gene, CDR1 is SGHTA and CDR2 is FQGTGA. The CDR3 spells CASSSSGTEAFF. The CDR3 DNA reads TGTGCCAGCAGCTCATCAGGCACTGAAGCTTTCTTT.

The rearrangement links TRBV10-3 to TRBJ2-1; D could derive from TRBD1 or TRBD2 (5 bases each). The CDR3 contains 17 residues. The V end was cut by 4 bases, the J end by 7 bases, with 23 bases between. CDR1 ENHRY and CDR2 SYGVKD come from the germline V gene. This CDR3 is CAISVGSSEPGTNEQFF. Here the CDR3 DNA reads TGTGCCATCAGTGTGGGCTCCTCTGAACCCGGGACGAATGAGCAGTTCTTC.

The V call is TRBV9, the J call TRBJ2-3, with 9 bases lining up with TRBD2. Trimming took 3 bases from V and 4 from J; bases not matched to a gene: 9. Germline V gene data show CDR1 as SGDLS and CDR2 as YYNGEE. CDR3 length: 16 amino acids. Here the CDR3 reads CASSATVSGSSDTQYF. The CDR3 coding sequence is TGTGCCAGCAGCGCTACCGTTAGCGGGAGCTCAGATACGCAGTATTTT.

The chain is built from TRBV6-5 and TRBJ1-2; D might be TRBD1 (5 bases). In germline, CDR1 is MNHEY, CDR2 SVGAGI. This CDR3 region has 14 residues. V lost 7 bases and J lost 4, with 16 bases in between. The CDR3 protein is CASILQESSYGYTF. The CDR3 region has the DNA TGTGCCAGCATCCTACAGGAGTCTTCCTATGGCTACACCTTC.

V gene TRBV4-1 combines with J gene TRBJ2-1, with 7 bases matching TRBD2. After removal of 0 bases from V and 4 bases from J, the junction contained 6 bases not matched to a gene. The CDR3 extends over 16 amino acids. The germline gives CDR1 MGHRA, CDR2 YSYEKL. In DNA form, the CDR3 reads TGCGCCAGCAGCCAAGATAGGCGGGAGAGATACAATGAGCAGTTCTTC. Protein product: CASSQDRRERYNEQFF.

The V and J genes are TRBV9 and TRBJ2-2, with no clear D. CDR1 is SGDLS and CDR2 is YYNGEE in the germline V gene. The V and J ends lost 3 bases and 7 bases respectively, with 10 bases between them. The CDR3 contains 13 residues. The CDR3 DNA reads TGTGCCAGCAGCGCTGGGGTGGGCGGGGAGCTGTTTTTT. This translates into CASSAGVGGELFF. Using reference TRBV9 and TRBJ2-2 for the parts outside the CDR3, the full variable domain is DSGVTQTPKHLITATGQRVTLRCSPRSGDLSVYWYQQSLDQGLQFLIQYYNGEERAKGNILERFSAQQFPDLHSELNLSSLELGDSALYFCASSAGVGGELFFGEGSRLTVL.

The chain combines TRBV5-1 with TRBJ2-1, with 12 bases identical to TRBD2. J gave up 8 bases and V 0 bases, and 3 bases lay outside the gene matches. The CDR3 covers 15 residues. In germline, CDR1 is SGHRS, CDR2 YFSETQ. CDR3 nucleotide sequence: TGCGCCAGCAGCTTGGACCTAGCGGGAGGGGATGAGCAGTTCTTC. This codes for CASSLDLAGGDEQFF.

The J gene is TRBJ1-6, the V gene TRBV11-2, with 7 bases lining up with TRBD1. Trimming at V came to 6 bases and at J to 3 bases, leaving 2 bases not matched to a gene. Looked up from germline, CDR1 is SGHAT and CDR2 is FQNNGV. The CDR3 spans 14 residues. CDR3 sequence reads: CASSWDSYNSPLHF. For the CDR3, the DNA is TGTGCCAGCAGTTGGGACAGCTATAATTCACCCCTCCACTTT.

This clone appeared once. The chain has TRBV7-8 and TRBJ1-2; the D gene is possibly TRBD1 (5 bases). This CDR3 has 17 residues. V was cut by 5 bases and J by 5 bases, with 24 bases left in between. Germline values: CDR1 SGHVS, CDR2 FQNEAQ. CDR3 bases: TGTGCCAGCAGCCCCTACGGAAGTACAGGAAGGCAATATGGCTACACCTTC. As protein: CASSPYGSTGRQYGYTF.

The genes are TRBV4-2 and TRBJ2-7; perhaps D is TRBD1 or TRBD2 (5 bases each). The ends were cut back, 5 bases at V and 2 bases at J, with 13 bases in the middle. This CDR3 comprises 14 residues. Germline lookup yields CDR1 LGHNA and CDR2 YNFKEQ. As DNA, the CDR3 is TGTGCCAGCAGCTTGGGGGTGCCCCCCTACGAGCAGTACTTC. Encoded protein: CASSLGVPPYEQYF.

The V and J genes are TRBV28 and TRBJ2-6, with TRBD2 as a possible D gene (5 bases). The CDR3 totals 13 residues. Germline assignment: CDR1 MDHEN and CDR2 SYDVKM. V was clipped by 3 bases and J by 13 bases, with 13 bases between them. The chain's CDR3 is CASSFPDSGVLTF. The DNA for the CDR3 is TGTGCCAGCAGTTTCCCGGACTCGGGAGTCCTGACTTTC.

V usage is TRBV29-1 and J usage is TRBJ1-2, with a tentative D call TRBD1 (6 bases). V dropped 6 bases and J dropped 7 bases, with 15 bases sitting between them. Germline assignment: CDR1 SQVTM and CDR2 ANQGSEA. The CDR3 is 12 residues long. The CDR3 reads CSVPRDTSGYTF. CDR3 nucleotide sequence: TGCAGCGTACCGCGGGACACGTCTGGCTACACCTTC.

The J gene is TRBJ2-1, the V gene TRBV2; no clear D gene. The germline CDR1 and CDR2 sequences are SNHLY and FYNNEI. Trimming took 2 bases from V and 4 from J, leaving 6 bases between them. The CDR3 extends over 13 amino acids. The CDR3 spells CASSELLYNEQFF. The DNA of the CDR3 is TGTGCCAGCAGTGAACTCTTGTACAATGAGCAGTTCTTC. Based on the CDR3 plus reference TRBV2 and TRBJ2-1, the full variable domain is EPEVTQTPSHQVTQMGQEVILRCVPISNHLYFYWYRQILGQKVEFLVSFYNNEISEKSEIFDDQFSVERPDGSNFTLKIRSTKLEDSAMYFCASSELLYNEQFFGPGTRLTVL.

This rearrangement joins TRBV4-1 to TRBJ2-5, with no clear D. Trimming stripped 2 bases from V and 2 bases from J, with 6 bases between. The CDR3 is 13 residues long. Germline CDR1 reads MGHRA; CDR2 reads YSYEKL. The CDR3 reads CASSQRYQETQYF. As DNA, the CDR3 is TGCGCCAGCAGCCAACGGTATCAAGAGACCCAGTACTTC.

This clone was recorded only once. This chain connects TRBV4-1 to TRBJ2-1, with 13 bases aligning to TRBD2. Germline V CDR1 and CDR2: MGHRA, YSYEKL. V dropped 1 base and J dropped 7; count of bases not matched to a gene: 7. CDR3 length: 17 amino acids. Here the CDR3 DNA reads TGCGCCAGCAGCCAAGGCAGGACTAGCGGGAGTTGGAATGAGCAGTTCTTC. It is translated as CASSQGRTSGSWNEQFF.

J is TRBJ1-5 and V is TRBV11-3; D gene unclear. CDR1 is SGHNT, CDR2 YENEEA, per germline. The V gene lost 1 base and the J gene lost 4 bases, with 11 bases spanning the gap. The CDR3 has 15 amino acids. As DNA, the CDR3 is TGTGCCAGCAGCTTAGTTGGACGGGCTAATCAGCCCCAGCATTTT. Translation: CASSLVGRANQPQHF.

This chain uses TRBV19 with TRBJ2-2; 7 bases match TRBD1. V shed 5 bases and J 5 bases; nucleotides not matched to a gene: 11. CDR3 size: 16 residues. Germline V CDR1 and CDR2: LNHDA, SQIVND (reference sequence). The DNA for the CDR3 is TGTGCCAGTAGTTTCCACACCGGGACAGCTACCGGGGAGCTGTTTTTT. Translating gives CASSFHTGTATGELFF. The variable domain in full, completed from reference TRBV19 and TRBJ2-2, reads DGGITQSPKYLFRKEGQNVTLSCEQNLNHDAMYWYRQDPGQGLRLIYYSQIVNDFQKGDIAEGYSVSREKKESFPLTVTSAQKNPTAFYLCASSFHTGTATGELFFGEGSRLTVL.

The J gene is TRBJ2-7, the V gene TRBV28; 12 bases agree with TRBD1. The V and J ends lost 7 bases and 0 bases, in that order; junction bases with no gene match: 10. The CDR3 extends over 17 amino acids. Looked up from germline, CDR1 is MDHEN and CDR2 is SYDVKM. CDR3 in DNA: TGTGCCAGCATCCCAATCCGGGACAGGGGGCCCTCCTACGAGCAGTACTTC. Its translation: CASIPIRDRGPSYEQYF.

The table lists this clone with a count of one. This chain joins TRBV28 and TRBJ2-7; 10 bases match TRBD2. The junction had 9 bases not matched to a gene; V was cut back by 3 bases and J by 7 bases. The CDR3 has 15 amino acids. Germline lookup yields CDR1 MDHEN and CDR2 SYDVKM. The CDR3, as DNA: TGTGCCAGCAGTTTCCTAGCGGGGGCACTGGGTGAGCAGTACTTC. Amino acids: CASSFLAGALGEQYF.

V usage is TRBV7-9 and J usage is TRBJ2-7; 7 nucleotides align to TRBD2. The CDR3 has 15 residues. Germline values: CDR1 SEHNR, CDR2 FQNEAQ (reference sequence). V gave up 5 bases and J gave up 0 bases; unmatched junction bases: 7. CDR3 region: CASSPRESLSYEQYF. The CDR3 DNA is TGTGCCAGCAGCCCGCGGGAGTCACTCTCCTACGAGCAGTACTTC.

This chain links TRBV10-3 with TRBJ2-1, with 8 bases matching TRBD2. Unmatched junction bases numbered 7, after V lost 2 bases and J lost 4 bases. The CDR3 has 16 residues. Germline lookup yields CDR1 ENHRY and CDR2 SYGVKD. The CDR3 DNA is TGTGCCATCAGTGAGAAGGTAGCGGGGAGTTACAATGAGCAGTTCTTC. Translating gives CAISEKVAGSYNEQFF.

The V gene is TRBV2, the J gene TRBJ2-1, with 8 bases identical to TRBD2. CDR3 length: 15 amino acids. Per germline, CDR1 SNHLY and CDR2 FYNNEI. The trim removed 6 bases at V and 5 bases at J, leaving 9 bases unmatched. The CDR3 DNA is TGTGCCAGCAGCGCCGCCGGGACTAGTAACAATGAGCAGTTCTTC. Translating it yields CASSAAGTSNNEQFF.

This rearrangement joins TRBV6-5 to TRBJ1-1, with unresolved D. The V gene's germline CDR1 is MNHEY and CDR2 SVGAGI. The CDR3 runs 15 residues. Trimming took 6 bases from V and 0 from J, leaving 14 bases between them. CDR3 amino acids: CASRNPGGMNTEAFF. The CDR3, as DNA: TGTGCCAGCAGAAATCCGGGAGGCATGAACACTGAAGCTTTCTTT.

The V and J genes are TRBV6-6 and TRBJ2-7; a weak D match, TRBD2 (5 bases). V was trimmed by 5 bases and J by 5 bases, leaving 10 bases between them. In germline, CDR1 is MNHNY, CDR2 SVGAGI (reference sequence). This CDR3 comprises 12 residues. In DNA, the CDR3 is TGTGCCAGCAGTCACCGGGGAGACGAGCAGTACTTC. Translation: CASSHRGDEQYF.

Of note for this clone: This CDR3 is also generated by other DNA sequences in the sample. The chain combines TRBV4-1 with TRBJ2-1; 8 bases map to TRBD1. The germline V gene encodes CDR1 MGHRA and CDR2 YSYEKL. V shed 2 bases and J 7 bases; nucleotides not matched to a gene: 1. This CDR3 contains 13 residues. CDR3: CASSQRTGNEQFF. DNA of the CDR3: TGCGCCAGCAGCCAACGGACAGGGAATGAGCAGTTCTTC.

V usage is TRBV7-9 and J usage is TRBJ1-1, with 10 bases lining up with TRBD1. The CDR3 has 13 amino acids. CDR1 and CDR2 (germline): SEHNR, FQNEAQ (reference sequence). Unmatched junction bases numbered 2, after V lost 4 bases and J lost 6 bases. CDR3 region: CASSYGQGAEAFF. CDR3 coding DNA: TGTGCCAGCAGCTACGGACAGGGGGCTGAAGCTTTCTTT.

The gene calls are TRBV5-4 and TRBJ2-7; 11 positions agree with TRBD1. The germline gives CDR1 SGHNT, CDR2 YYREEE (reference sequence). The J segment lost 4 bases and the V segment lost 3 bases, leaving 3 bases of the junction unmatched. This CDR3 is 14 amino acids long. This CDR3 is CASSYGTGGYEQYF. CDR3 sequence (DNA): TGTGCCAGCAGCTACGGGACAGGGGGTTACGAGCAGTACTTC.

V usage is TRBV5-1 and J usage is TRBJ1-1; D unresolved. The V gene lost 2 bases and the J gene lost 0 bases, with 14 bases spanning the gap. Germline V lookup: CDR1 SGHRS, CDR2 YFSETQ. The CDR3 has 16 residues. CDR3 nucleotide sequence: TGCGCCAGCAGCTTAGAGAGGACCTCTCTGAACACTGAAGCTTTCTTT. Translated, it gives CASSLERTSLNTEAFF.

This clone was seen once. This sequence joins TRBV7-9 and TRBJ2-7; 7 nucleotides match TRBD2. The length of the CDR3 is 14 residues. The V gene end was trimmed by 0 bases and the J gene end by 5 bases; junction bases not matched to a gene: 4. Germline V CDR1 and CDR2: SEHNR, FQNEAQ (reference sequence). The CDR3 sequence is CASSLAGTTDEQYF. In nucleotides, the CDR3 is TGTGCCAGCAGCTTAGCGGGGACTACGGACGAGCAGTACTTC.